This TCR beta chain emerged from a study of cytomegalovirus exposure and HLA in healthy donors. Study-wide background: One earlier analysis, a look at about 179 million T cells, found some 120 million unique TCR beta sequences.

General study findings and limits: TCR association rates varied by HLA locus in a later analysis, with DRB1 highest and HLA-C lowest.

There were likely unrecorded immune exposures, though donors were nominally healthy when sampled. PCR was performed using 60 Vbeta and 13 Jbeta primers. TCRdb's copy holds only in-frame clones and misses some; the assay was immunoSEQ multiplex PCR. The repertoire includes 200,000 to 250,000 clones, about three quarters of them detected once, and roughly 2.5% sits in the top ten. CDR1 MNHEY and CDR2 SMNVEV come from the germline V gene (reference sequence). Trimming stripped 3 bases from V and 3 bases from J, with 15 bases between. The CDR3 spans 15 residues. In its sample, this clone was seen once. Its specificity is unknown.

The receptor's source is a woman aged 60-75 years in good health and CMV-seropositive. The rearrangement uses TRBV27 and TRBJ2-7, with a possible D match to TRBD1 (6 bases). The sample comprised PBMCs. CDR3 sequence: CASSFIRGRYYEQYF. The CDR3 bases are TGTGCCAGCAGTTTTATCAGGGGTCGGTACTACGAGCAGTACTTC.